The 5 T cell receptor beta chains below were found in one sample sequenced in a study of neurological immune-mediated disorders. Via MiXCR, TCRdb re-called the 5' RACE reads, giving one row per CDR3 protein. The sample holds tens of thousands of distinct CDR3 sequences, about 25% seen once. Sequencing input: PBMCs. The receptors originated from a woman between 70 and 85 years old in good health.

This clonotype came up many times. The gene calls are TRBV7-9 and TRBJ1-1; maybe TRBD1 (5 bases). This CDR3 is 13 amino acids long. Germline-derived CDR1 and CDR2 are SEHNR and FQNEAQ (reference sequence). V gave up 1 base and J gave up 12 bases, with 15 bases separating them. The DNA for the CDR3 is TGTGCCAGCAGCTTAGGTCAGGGTGGCAAGACTTTCTTT. It encodes CASSLGQGGKTFF.

This clonotype occurred many times. The CDR3 DNA reads as TGCGCCAGCAGCTTGGTGGGCAGGGGAGATGAAGCTTTCTTT. Its translation is CASSLVGRGDEAFF. The chain recombines TRBV5-1 with TRBJ1-1; possibly TRBD1 for D (6 bases). V gave up 0 bases and J gave up 7 bases, with 13 bases separating them. The germline gives CDR1 SGHRS, CDR2 YFSETQ. The CDR3 has 14 amino acids.

This clonotype was seen many times. The chain joins TRBV6-5 to TRBJ1-2; tentative D call: TRBD1 (5 bases). The CDR3 consists of 11 residues. Germline assignment: CDR1 MNHEY and CDR2 SVGAGI. The germline V and J ends were trimmed by 5 bases and 6 bases, with 7 bases remaining between them. The CDR3 DNA follows: TGTGCCAGCAGTAGGGGTGATGGCTACACCTTC. This encodes CASSRGDGYTF.

This clonotype was recorded many times. The V gene is TRBV5-1, the J gene TRBJ2-5, with TRBD2 identical over 12 bases. Germline V gene sequence: CDR1 SGHRS, CDR2 YFSETQ. CDR3 length: 15 residues. V gave up 2 bases and J gave up 5 bases; unmatched junction bases: 4. CDR3: CASSLRLAGDETQYF. Here the CDR3 DNA reads TGCGCCAGCAGCTTAAGACTAGCGGGAGATGAGACCCAGTACTTC.

This clonotype occurred many times. The chain couples TRBV10-3 to TRBJ1-2, with D possibly being TRBD1 (5 bases). V was cut by 4 bases and J by 4 bases, with 7 bases left in between. Germline CDR1 reads ENHRY; CDR2 reads SYGVKD. CDR3 length: 12 residues. CDR3 in DNA: TGTGCCATCAGTGGTAGGGGCTATGGCTACACCTTC. Its translation: CAISGRGYGYTF.